The 12 T cell receptor beta chains below were found in one sample sequenced in a study of T-cell memory formation after mild COVID-19. Via MiXCR, TCRdb re-called the 5' RACE reads, giving one row per CDR3 protein. The sample includes 300,000 to 350,000 distinct CDR3 sequences, less than 20% seen only once; the top ten take roughly 21%. The sequenced material came from PBMCs or a T cell subset sorted from them (not recorded which). These receptors were collected from a man aged 18 to 30 who had mild COVID-19 (a few samples of this study predate the infection). Cell type and time point are not known.

The chain couples TRBV7-2 to TRBJ2-5; possibly TRBD1 for D (6 bases). Germline CDR1 and CDR2: SGHTA and FQGNSA. This CDR3 is built from 13 residues. The V end lost 5 bases, the J end lost 4 bases, and 11 bases lay between the germline ends. Here the CDR3 DNA reads TGTGCCAGCAGCCCAGGGGCCCTAGAGACCCAGTACTTC. This translates into CASSPGALETQYF.

The chain carries TRBV28 and TRBJ2-3, with 7 bases aligning to TRBD2. CDR1 is MDHEN, CDR2 SYDVKM, per germline. V trimming: 2 bases; J trimming: 6 bases; junction bases outside the gene matches: 11. This CDR3 is built from 16 residues. The CDR3 coding sequence is TGTGCCAGCAGTTTAGGGGGAGCGGGGATGGTGGATACGCAGTATTTT. It codes for CASSLGGAGMVDTQYF.

The V gene is TRBV7-9, the J gene TRBJ2-1, with D possibly called TRBD1 or TRBD2 (5 bases each). V was cut by 2 bases and J by 10 bases, with 12 bases left in between. The CDR3 loop spans 13 amino acids. Germline loops: CDR1 SEHNR, CDR2 FQNEAQ (reference sequence). The CDR3 DNA sequence: TGTGCCAGCAGCTTATTGGGAGAGGGGGAGCAGTTCTTC. The encoded protein is CASSLLGEGEQFF.

The gene calls are TRBV6-2 or TRBV6-3 and TRBJ2-7; maybe TRBD1 (6 bases). The V gene's germline CDR1 is MNHEY and CDR2 SVGEGT. The CDR3 contains 17 residues. The V and J ends lost 0 bases and 1 base respectively, with 16 bases between them. The CDR3 DNA reads as TGTGCCAGCAGTTACTCCCCGTGGGGGCGGAGGTCCTACGAGCAGTACTTC. Amino acid sequence: CASSYSPWGRRSYEQYF.

The chain employs TRBV4-1 and TRBJ2-4; 10 bases agree with TRBD2. Germline loops: CDR1 MGHRA, CDR2 YSYEKL. The CDR3 extends over 13 amino acids. The trim removed 1 base at V and 16 bases at J, leaving 7 bases unmatched. The CDR3 DNA is TGCGCCAGCAGCCAAGTAGAGCGGGGGGGCCGCTACTTC. Translation gives CASSQVERGGRYF.

This clonotype has only a few counts. This chain joins TRBV4-1 and TRBJ2-6, with TRBD1 matching over 9 bases. Germline V lookup: CDR1 MGHRA, CDR2 YSYEKL. The CDR3 is 17 amino acids. The ends lost 3 bases at V and 0 bases at J; junction bases unmatched: 3. CDR3 amino acids: CASSQGQGASGANVLTF. The CDR3 region has the DNA TGCGCCAGCAGCCAGGGACAGGGAGCCTCTGGGGCCAACGTCCTGACTTTC.

This chain links TRBV24-1 with TRBJ2-4, with 11 positions matching TRBD2. Looked up from germline, CDR1 is KGHDR and CDR2 is SFDVKD. The CDR3 consists of 16 residues. The V and J ends lost 2 bases and 2 bases, in that order; junction bases with no gene match: 1. DNA of the CDR3: TGTGCCACCAGTGATTCTAGCGGGGGGTCCAAAAACATTCAGTACTTC. Translating gives CATSDSSGGSKNIQYF.

The CDR3 spells CASSKLPQETQYF. The CDR3 coding sequence is TGCGCCAGCAGTAAACTTCCCCAAGAGACCCAGTACTTC. The rearrangement links TRBV5-1 to TRBJ2-5; no clear D gene. Germline-derived CDR1 and CDR2 are SGHRS and YFSETQ. Deletions cut 5 bases from V and 1 base from J, with 9 bases between. This CDR3 region has 13 residues.

The chain combines TRBV5-1 with TRBJ2-1; a possible D gene is TRBD1 (6 bases). The CDR3 is 15 amino acids. Trimming cost V 1 base and J 9 bases, with 17 bases left between them. Germline CDR1 and CDR2: SGHRS and YFSETQ. CDR3 loop: CASSLKTRGIGEQFF. CDR3 coding DNA: TGCGCCAGCAGCTTGAAGACAAGGGGGATTGGTGAGCAGTTCTTC.

This clonotype was seen only a few times. The rearrangement links TRBV9 to TRBJ2-1; TRBD2 matches 14 bases. Trimming removed 4 bases from V and 9 bases from J; junction bases left unmatched: 6. CDR1 is SGDLS, CDR2 YYNGEE, per germline. The length of the CDR3 is 15 residues. CDR3 sequence (DNA): TGTGCCAGCAGCCTCGGACTAGCGGGGGGCGCTGAGCAGTTCTTC. Its protein product is CASSLGLAGGAEQFF.

J is TRBJ2-3 and V is TRBV6-5; tentatively, D is TRBD2 (5 bases). Deletions cut 5 bases from V and 6 bases from J, with 12 bases between. Germline-derived CDR1 and CDR2 are MNHEY and SVGAGI. There are 13 residues in the CDR3. CDR3 residues: CASSKRSIDTQYF. For the CDR3, the DNA is TGTGCCAGCAGTAAGCGGTCCATCGATACGCAGTATTTT.

The sample holds a few counts of this clonotype. The chain is built from TRBV27 and TRBJ1-5; TRBD1 is a possible D gene (6 bases). The germline CDR1 and CDR2 sequences are MNHEY and SMNVEV (reference sequence). Trimming pared 6 bases from V and 8 bases from J, leaving 20 bases between. CDR3 length: 15 residues. The CDR3 loop reads CASSPLGTIGKPQHF. For the CDR3, the DNA is TGTGCCAGCAGCCCTCTCGGGACAATAGGGAAGCCCCAGCATTTT.